This is a list of T cell receptor beta chains from one sample in a study of OX40 agonist ivuxolimab in advanced cancers. Sequencing used immunoSEQ multiplex PCR; TCRdb keeps in-frame clones, though not all of them. The sample holds 40,000 to 60,000 clones, roughly nine tenths seen once. The sequencing here drew on CD4+ or CD8+ T cells sorted from blood, taken in a trial of the OX40 agonist ivuxolimab. The receptors derive from an adult with an advanced solid tumor such as melanoma, head and neck, liver or kidney cancer. The CDR3 runs from the conserved cysteine through the conserved F or W. A D gene is named only where the DNA matches it firmly. The size field is filled for only some rows; it gives once, few, many or a size class.

TRBV2	TRBJ2-1	-	TRBD2	CASTRSLAGENEQFF	TGTGCCAGCACCCGGTCACTAGCGGGAGAGAATGAGCAGTTCTTC
TRBV7-8	TRBJ2-1	-	TRBD2	CASSRLAGFYNEQFF	TGTGCCAGCAGCAGACTAGCGGGATTTTACAATGAGCAGTTCTTC
TRBV7-3	TRBJ2-1	-	TRBD2	CASSFGGSAYNEQFF	TGTGCCAGCAGCTTCGGGGGGAGCGCCTACAATGAGCAGTTCTTC
TRBV7-9	TRBJ2-3	-	-	CASSLNTQITDTQYF	TGTGCCAGCAGCTTAAATACACAGATCACAGATACGCAGTATTTT
TRBV5-6	TRBJ2-1	-	TRBD2	CASSLLYLAGGYNEQFF	TGTGCCAGCAGTCTACTCTATCTAGCGGGAGGCTACAATGAGCAGTTCTTC
TRBV10-3	TRBJ1-3	-	TRBD1	CAISELPTGNSGNTIYF	TGTGCCATCAGTGAGCTCCCGACAGGGAATTCCGGGAACACCATATATTTT
TRBV18	TRBJ2-2	-	-	CASSLLIVGGNTGELFF	TGTGCCAGCTCACTCCTGATTGTGGGAGGCAACACCGGGGAGCTGTTTTTT
TRBV6-1	TRBJ1-5	-	TRBD1	CASSPMTGTNQPQHF	TGTGCCAGCAGTCCCATGACAGGGACCAATCAGCCCCAGCATTTT
TRBV6-6	TRBJ2-1	-	TRBD1	CASSYPVRDRDKQFF	TGTGCCAGCAGTTACCCCGTCCGGGACAGGGATAAGCAGTTCTTC
TRBV11-2	TRBJ1-1	-	-	CASSGEVNTEAFF	TGTGCCAGCAGCGGGGAGGTGAACACTGAAGCTTTCTTT
TRBV7-2	TRBJ1-4	-	-	CASSPGATNEKLFF	TGTGCCAGCAGTCCGGGGGCAACTAATGAAAAACTGTTTTTT
TRBV11-3	TRBJ2-5	-	-	CASSLDQISPQYF	TGTGCCAGCAGCTTAGATCAGATCAGCCCCCAGTACTTC
TRBV28	TRBJ2-2	few	-	CATRGYANTGELFF	TGTGCCACCCGAGGGTATGCGAACACCGGGGAGCTGTTTTTT
TRBV4-3	TRBJ1-1	-	-	CASSRDFRDTEAFF	TGCGCCAGCAGCCGGGACTTCCGGGACACTGAAGCTTTCTTT
TRBV19	TRBJ2-7	-	-	CASAQRHGTYEQYF	TGTGCCAGTGCCCAGAGGCACGGGACCTACGAGCAGTACTTC
TRBV6-1	TRBJ2-6	-	-	CASSGLLGTGANVLTF	TGTGCCAGCAGTGGCCTTTTGGGTACTGGGGCCAACGTCCTGACTTTC
TRBV7-9	TRBJ1-5	-	-	CASSLADQPQHF	TGTGCCAGCAGCTTAGCGGATCAGCCCCAGCATTTT
TRBV5-5	TRBJ1-2	-	-	CASSFPGVFDGYTF	TGTGCCAGCAGCTTCCCCGGGGTGTTTGATGGCTACACCTTC
TRBV5-6	TRBJ2-7	-	-	CASSFHGQYSYEQYF	TGTGCCAGCAGCTTTCATGGTCAATATTCCTACGAGCAGTACTTC
TRBV7-2	TRBJ1-3	-	-	CASSLAGGATGNTIYF	TGTGCCAGCAGCTTAGCGGGGGGGGCCACTGGAAACACCATATATTTT
TRBV2	TRBJ1-4	-	-	CASSEPSDEKLFF	TGTGCCAGCAGTGAACCCTCCGATGAAAAACTGTTTTTT
TRBV7-2	TRBJ1-6	once	-	CASSPDGVSSYNSPLHF	TGTGCCAGCAGCCCCGACGGCGTGAGCTCCTATAATTCACCCCTCCACTTT
TRBV18	TRBJ1-4	-	TRBD1	CASSPFMQGAKEKLFF	TGTGCCAGCTCACCATTCATGCAGGGGGCTAAGGAAAAACTGTTTTTT
TRBV19	TRBJ2-7	-	TRBD1	CASSLGQAPYEQYF	TGTGCCAGTTCGCTGGGACAGGCCCCCTACGAGCAGTACTTC
TRBV5-1	TRBJ2-1	-	-	CASSLEGLPSYNEQFF	TGCGCCAGCAGCTTGGAGGGACTCCCCTCCTACAATGAGCAGTTCTTC
TRBV7-3	TRBJ2-2	-	TRBD2	CASSLRGTSGTGELFF	TGTGCCAGCAGCTTAAGGGGGACTAGCGGCACCGGGGAGCTGTTTTTT
TRBV10-2	TRBJ2-2	-	-	CASRRGPSNTGELFF	TGCGCCAGCAGGCGGGGGCCCTCGAACACCGGGGAGCTGTTTTTT
TRBV7-8	TRBJ2-7	-	TRBD1	CASSLGIGTGTPYEQYF	TGTGCCAGCAGTTTAGGTATTGGGACAGGGACCCCCTACGAGCAGTACTTC
TRBV6-1	TRBJ1-4	once	TRBD1	CASSPSRDSGEKLFF	TGTGCCAGCAGCCCAAGCCGGGACAGTGGCGAAAAACTGTTTTTT
TRBV7-9	TRBJ2-3	-	-	CASSPTRTDTQYF	TGTGCCAGCAGCCCAACCCGAACAGATACGCAGTATTTT
TRBV2	TRBJ2-5	-	TRBD1	CASSELGTGVVETQYF	TGTGCCAGCAGTGAATTGGGGACAGGGGTTGTGGAGACCCAGTACTTC